This TCR beta chain originates from a study of blood T cells in healthy people across ages. The overall study: Template switching retrieved approximately one barcoded beta molecule for each two T cells. The study's findings and limits: Unsorted PBMCs prevented conclusive naive versus antigen-experienced comparison.

There are 15 residues in the CDR3. Germline loops: CDR1 SGDLS, CDR2 YYNGEE. V shed 2 bases and J shed 1 base, with 11 bases lying between them. A J-beta primer mix and a sample-barcoded 5' primer were used in a second PCR of about 7 to 12 cycles. Each of the cDNA molecules was tagged by a template-switch adaptor with 12 random nucleotides. TCRdb re-called the 5' RACE reads with MiXCR, one entry per CDR3 protein. The table has over 700,000 distinct CDR3 sequences, about 55% seen once; the top ten hold about 42%. With regard to this clonotype: The target antigen is unknown.

The receptor's source is a man older than 75 in good health. The chain is built from TRBV9 and TRBJ2-3; D possibly uses TRBD1 or TRBD2 (5 bases each). Source material: blood. CDR3: CASSVGGDGTDTQYF. The CDR3 nucleotides read TGTGCCAGCAGCGTTGGGGGAGACGGCACAGATACGCAGTATTTT.